This section outlines one T cell receptor (beta chain) sequence together with its context. The antigen it binds to is not known. The input lacks base qualities; no much larger clone sits a single base away. This entry belongs to a study of vaccination effects on CD4 cells after COVID-19 (dated by TCRdb to 2021 to 2024). For the study in its entirety: Each participant received two doses of an mRNA SARS-CoV-2 vaccine, either BNT162b2 or mRNA-1273. SARS-CoV-2 spike-specific CD4+ TCR repertoires were compared before and after mRNA vaccination in COVID-19 convalescent patients and in infection-naive vaccine recipients. The full study included fewer than eleven COVID-19 convalescent patients and a few SARS-CoV-2-naive healthy vaccine recipients. Cultures from other donors in the study were sequenced using the Oncomine TCR Beta short-read assay on an Illumina iSeq 100.

The CDR3 holds 14 amino acids from the cysteine to the phenylalanine. Only the CDR3 portion is preserved as DNA: 42 bases, with reading frame beginning at the first base. V and J lose 0 bases and 5 bases, and a span of 10 bases separates them. CDR1 and CDR2, per the germline V gene, are SGDLS and YYNGEE. In the ViraFEST assay, PBMC were stimulated with viral peptide pools, and antigen-specific CD4+ T cell clonotypes were then identified by expansion using TCR sequencing. After about 10 days of culture, CD4+ T cells were isolated with the EasySep CD4+ T cell isolation kit. Negative nucleocapsid antibody results before and after vaccination confirmed that the healthy vaccine recipients had no prior SARS-CoV-2 infection. Approximately 2 million PBMC per well were cultured in IMDM with 5% human AB serum, roughly 11 IU/ml IL-2 and gentamicin, plus 10 ug/ml peptides. On days 3 and 7, half of the culture medium was replaced with fresh IL-2-containing medium. Unless otherwise noted, each peptide stimulation condition was cultured in triplicate wells. Using Ficoll-Paque Plus gradient centrifugation, PBMC were separated from whole blood and then either used fresh or cryopreserved at -140C. Overlapping peptide pools spanned the spike proteins of SARS-CoV-2 and the common cold coronaviruses HCoV-NL63, HCoV-OC43 and HCoV-229E. The QIAamp micro DNA kit was used to extract genomic DNA from the cultured CD4+ T cells.

The research as a whole found: Clones induced by infection and clones induced by vaccination both contracted markedly at late timepoints after vaccination, which fits with T cell responses waning over time. Among healthy vaccine recipients, nearly all vaccine-induced clones were SARS-CoV-2 mono-reactive, and just 1 of 255 was cross-reactive with common cold coronaviruses. Limitations of the study were the small number of convalescent patients and the absence of early post-infection timepoints.

The library was made by the immunoSEQ multiplex PCR assay. TCR beta CDR3 sequencing was performed on DNA from the cultured, isolated CD4+ T cells. The authors' analysis ran thus. Non-productive TCR sequences were removed, reads were trimmed to the CDR3 region, and CDR3s of at least 7 amino acids were retained. The MANAFEST web app was used to pick out antigen-specific clonotypes by comparing their expansion in peptide wells with that in reference cultures. To count as positive, a clone had to show expansion at FDR<0.05 compared with the reference and with all other wells, an odds ratio above 5, and a frequency above 0.1% in two replicate wells. Clonotypes significantly expanded in SARS-CoV-2 spike wells and in at least one common cold coronavirus spike condition were defined as cross-reactive. Levenshtein distance calculated with the stringdist R package was used to assess CDR3 similarity, and unrooted trees were constructed with ape in R 3.6.1. TCRdb holds this immuneACCESS table with in-frame rearrangements only. Some clones are missing; in checked studies, unresolved V genes explain under half, and the rest has no known cause. V and J calls plus clone size are reproduced from that table; the DNA served to infer D and trimming. The sample table contains about 73,000 clones; only one count was recorded for about four fifths of them. The leading ten clones occupy more than 9% of the sample.

The TCR was taken from a human donor who received a COVID-19 vaccine. Sample: CD4+ T cells from PBMCs cultured with SARS-CoV-2 spike peptides, taken before COVID-19 vaccination. The cell subset or site label on this specimen signifies: SARS-CoV-2 spike overlapping peptide pool stimulation. The rearrangement joined TRBV9 to TRBJ2-3, with the D gene call left open. The DNA sequence is given as TGTGCCAGCAGCGTAGTATCTGGGATAGATACGCAGTATTTT. Translated, this gives CASSVVSGIDTQYF.